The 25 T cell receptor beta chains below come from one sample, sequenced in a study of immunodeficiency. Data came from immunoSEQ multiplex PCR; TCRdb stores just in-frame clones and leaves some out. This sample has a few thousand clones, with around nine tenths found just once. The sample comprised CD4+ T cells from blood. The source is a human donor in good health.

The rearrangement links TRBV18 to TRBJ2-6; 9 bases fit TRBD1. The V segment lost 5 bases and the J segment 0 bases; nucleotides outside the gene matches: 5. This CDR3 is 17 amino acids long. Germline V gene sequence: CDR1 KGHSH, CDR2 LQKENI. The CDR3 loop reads CASSSQGASSGANVLTF. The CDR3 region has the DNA TGTGCCAGCTCATCACAGGGGGCCAGCTCTGGGGCCAACGTCCTGACTTTC.

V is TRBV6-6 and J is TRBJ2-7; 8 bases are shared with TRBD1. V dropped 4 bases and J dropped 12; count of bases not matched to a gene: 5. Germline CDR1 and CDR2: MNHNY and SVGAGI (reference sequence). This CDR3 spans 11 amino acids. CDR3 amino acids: CASSSGQGTYF. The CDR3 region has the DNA TGTGCCAGCAGTTCCGGACAGGGAACGTACTTC.

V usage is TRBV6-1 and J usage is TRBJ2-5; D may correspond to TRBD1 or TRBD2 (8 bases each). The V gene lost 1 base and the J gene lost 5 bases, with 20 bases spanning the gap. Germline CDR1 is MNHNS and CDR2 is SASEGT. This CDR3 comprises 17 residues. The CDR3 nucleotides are TGTGCCAGCAGTGAAGTTCGGGGGGGGACAGGAGAGGAGACCCAGTACTTC. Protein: CASSEVRGGTGEETQYF.

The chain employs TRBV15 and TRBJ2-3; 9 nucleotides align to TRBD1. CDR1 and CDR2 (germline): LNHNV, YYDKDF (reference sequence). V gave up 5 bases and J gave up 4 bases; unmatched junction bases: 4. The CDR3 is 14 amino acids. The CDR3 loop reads CATSVGTGSDTQYF. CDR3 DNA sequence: TGTGCCACCAGCGTCGGGACAGGGTCAGATACGCAGTATTTT.

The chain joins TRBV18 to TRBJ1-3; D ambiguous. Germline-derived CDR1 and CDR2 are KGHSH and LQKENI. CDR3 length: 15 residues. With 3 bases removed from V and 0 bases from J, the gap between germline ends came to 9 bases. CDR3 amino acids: CASSPPPYSGNTIYF. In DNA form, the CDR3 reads TGTGCCAGCTCACCTCCGCCTTACTCTGGAAACACCATATATTTT.

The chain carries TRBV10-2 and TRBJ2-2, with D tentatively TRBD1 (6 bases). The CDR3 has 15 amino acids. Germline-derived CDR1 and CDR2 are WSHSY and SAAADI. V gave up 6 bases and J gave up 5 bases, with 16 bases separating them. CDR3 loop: CASRDTGSWTGELFF. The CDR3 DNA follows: TGCGCCAGCAGAGATACAGGGTCTTGGACCGGGGAGCTGTTTTTT.

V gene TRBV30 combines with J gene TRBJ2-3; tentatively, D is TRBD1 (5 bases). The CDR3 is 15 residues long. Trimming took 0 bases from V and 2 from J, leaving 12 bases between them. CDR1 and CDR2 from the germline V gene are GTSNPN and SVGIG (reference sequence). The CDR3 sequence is CAWSVGVLNTDTQYF. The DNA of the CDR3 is TGTGCCTGGAGTGTAGGGGTGCTCAACACAGATACGCAGTATTTT.

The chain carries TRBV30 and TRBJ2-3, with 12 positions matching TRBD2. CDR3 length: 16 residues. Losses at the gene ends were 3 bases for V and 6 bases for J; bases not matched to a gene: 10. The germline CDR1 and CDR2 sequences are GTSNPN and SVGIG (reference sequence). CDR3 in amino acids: CAWRTRTSGIGDTQYF. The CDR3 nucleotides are TGTGCCTGGAGGACCCGGACTAGCGGGATTGGGGATACGCAGTATTTT.

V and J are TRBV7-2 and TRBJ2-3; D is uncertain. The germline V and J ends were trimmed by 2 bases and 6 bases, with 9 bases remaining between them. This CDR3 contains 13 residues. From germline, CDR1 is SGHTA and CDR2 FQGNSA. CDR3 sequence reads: CASSLQFEDTQYF. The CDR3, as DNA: TGTGCCAGCAGCTTACAGTTTGAGGATACGCAGTATTTT.

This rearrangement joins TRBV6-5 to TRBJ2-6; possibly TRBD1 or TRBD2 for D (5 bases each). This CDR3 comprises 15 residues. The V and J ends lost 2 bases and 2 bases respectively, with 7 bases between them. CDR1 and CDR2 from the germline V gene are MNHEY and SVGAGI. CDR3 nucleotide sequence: TGTGCCAGCAGTTACAGGGACCCTGGGGCCAACGTCCTGACTTTC. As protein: CASSYRDPGANVLTF.

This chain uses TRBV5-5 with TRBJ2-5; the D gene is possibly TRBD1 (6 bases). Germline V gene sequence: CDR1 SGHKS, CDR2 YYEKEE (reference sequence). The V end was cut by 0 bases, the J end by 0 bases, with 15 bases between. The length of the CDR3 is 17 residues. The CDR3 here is CASSLALGTPYQETQYF. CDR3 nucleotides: TGTGCCAGCAGCTTGGCCCTCGGGACACCGTACCAAGAGACCCAGTACTTC.

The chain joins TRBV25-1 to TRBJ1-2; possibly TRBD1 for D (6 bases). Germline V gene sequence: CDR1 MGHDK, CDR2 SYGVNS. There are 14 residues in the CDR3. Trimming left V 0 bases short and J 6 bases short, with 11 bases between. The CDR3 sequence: CASSEYGGLDGYTF. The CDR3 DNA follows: TGTGCCAGCAGTGAATACGGGGGGCTGGATGGCTACACCTTC.

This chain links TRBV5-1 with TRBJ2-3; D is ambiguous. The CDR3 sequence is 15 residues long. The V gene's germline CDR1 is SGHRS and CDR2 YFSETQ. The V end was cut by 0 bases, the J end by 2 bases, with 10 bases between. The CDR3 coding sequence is TGCGCCAGCAGCTTGGGTGTCTACAACACAGATACGCAGTATTTT. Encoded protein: CASSLGVYNTDTQYF.

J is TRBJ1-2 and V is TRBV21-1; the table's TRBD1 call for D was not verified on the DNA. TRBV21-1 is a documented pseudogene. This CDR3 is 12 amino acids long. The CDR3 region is CASRQGSRGYTF. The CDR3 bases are TGTGCCAGCCGACAGGGATCGAGAGGCTACACCTTC.

DNA for the CDR3: TGTGCCAGTAGTAGGTCTCCCGGGACTTACTATGGTGGTGATACGCAGTATTTT. Translated, it gives CASSRSPGTYYGGDTQYF. The gene calls are TRBV19 and TRBJ2-3; D perhaps matches TRBD2 (6 bases). The CDR3 has 18 amino acids. CDR1 and CDR2 (germline): LNHDA, SQIVND (reference sequence). V lost 4 bases and J 6 bases, leaving 26 bases between the germline ends.

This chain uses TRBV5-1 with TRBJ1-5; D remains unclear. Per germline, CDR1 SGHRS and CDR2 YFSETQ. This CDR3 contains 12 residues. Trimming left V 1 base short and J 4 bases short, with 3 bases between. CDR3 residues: CASSLQNQPQHF. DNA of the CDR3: TGCGCCAGCAGCTTGCAAAATCAGCCCCAGCATTTT. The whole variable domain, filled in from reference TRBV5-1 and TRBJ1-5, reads KAGVTQTPRYLIKTRGQQVTLSCSPISGHRSVSWYQQTPGQGLQFLFEYFSETQRNKGNFPGRFSGRQFSNSRSEMNVSTLELGDSALYLCASSLQNQPQHFGDGTRLSIL.

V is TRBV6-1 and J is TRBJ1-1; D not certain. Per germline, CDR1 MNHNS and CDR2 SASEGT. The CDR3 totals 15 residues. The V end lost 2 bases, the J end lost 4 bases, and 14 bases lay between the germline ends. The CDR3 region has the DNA TGTGCCAGCAGTGAATTTGAGACCCCAGGCACTGAAGCTTTCTTT. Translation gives CASSEFETPGTEAFF.

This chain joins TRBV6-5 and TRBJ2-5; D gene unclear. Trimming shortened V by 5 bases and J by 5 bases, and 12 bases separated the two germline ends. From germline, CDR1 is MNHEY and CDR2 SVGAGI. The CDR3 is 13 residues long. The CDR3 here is CASSRGMGETQYF. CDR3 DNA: TGTGCCAGCAGTCGAGGAATGGGGGAGACCCAGTACTTC.

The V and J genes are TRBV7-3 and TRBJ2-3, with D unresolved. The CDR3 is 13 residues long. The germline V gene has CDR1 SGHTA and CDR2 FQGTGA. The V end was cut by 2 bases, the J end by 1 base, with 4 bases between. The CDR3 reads CASSLFGTDTQYF. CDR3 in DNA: TGTGCCAGCAGCTTATTCGGCACAGATACGCAGTATTTT.

CDR3 loop: CTSGQGTYTDTQYF. In nucleotides, the CDR3 is TGCACCAGCGGACAGGGGACCTACACAGATACGCAGTATTTT. This chain connects TRBV1 to TRBJ2-3; no DNA check was done on the table's D call, TRBD1. TRBV1 is a listed pseudogene. The CDR3 has 14 residues.

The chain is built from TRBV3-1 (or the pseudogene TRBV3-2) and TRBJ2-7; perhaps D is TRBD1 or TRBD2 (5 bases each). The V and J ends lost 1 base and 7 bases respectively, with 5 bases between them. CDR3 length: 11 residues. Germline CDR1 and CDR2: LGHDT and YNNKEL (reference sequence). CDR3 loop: CASSQGGEQYF. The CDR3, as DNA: TGTGCCAGCAGCCAAGGGGGGGAGCAGTACTTC.

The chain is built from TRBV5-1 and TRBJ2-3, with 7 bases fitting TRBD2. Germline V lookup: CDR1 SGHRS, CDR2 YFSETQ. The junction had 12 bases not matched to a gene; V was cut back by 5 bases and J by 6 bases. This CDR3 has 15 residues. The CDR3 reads CASRGSSGPGDTQYF. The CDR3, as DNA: TGCGCCAGCAGAGGCTCTAGCGGCCCGGGGGATACGCAGTATTTT.

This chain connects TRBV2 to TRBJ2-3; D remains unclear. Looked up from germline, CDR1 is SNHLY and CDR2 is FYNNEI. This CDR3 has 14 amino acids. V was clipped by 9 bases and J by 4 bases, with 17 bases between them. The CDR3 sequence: CASIQSLGADTQYF. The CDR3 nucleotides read TGTGCCAGTATACAGAGCTTAGGCGCAGATACGCAGTATTTT. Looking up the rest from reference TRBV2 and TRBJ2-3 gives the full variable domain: EPEVTQTPSHQVTQMGQEVILRCVPISNHLYFYWYRQILGQKVEFLVSFYNNEISEKSEIFDDQFSVERPDGSNFTLKIRSTKLEDSAMYFCASIQSLGADTQYFGPGTRLTVL.

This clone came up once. CDR3 in DNA: TGTGCCACCAGCAGAGGGTTCCTAGAGCGCCGAGAAGAGACCCAGTACTTC. It translates to CATSRGFLERREETQYF. This chain joins TRBV15 and TRBJ2-5; D gene unclear. The CDR3 is made up of 17 amino acids. V lost 1 base to trimming and J lost 3 bases, with 18 bases between them. Per germline, CDR1 LNHNV and CDR2 YYDKDF (reference sequence).

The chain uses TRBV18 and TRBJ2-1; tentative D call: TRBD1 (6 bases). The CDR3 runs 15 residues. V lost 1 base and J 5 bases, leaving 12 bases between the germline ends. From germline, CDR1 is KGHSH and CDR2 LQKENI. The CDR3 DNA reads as TGTGCCAGCTCACCACGTAGGGACACCCACAATGAGCAGTTCTTC. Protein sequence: CASSPRRDTHNEQFF.